These 27 T cell receptor beta chains originate from one sample sequenced in a study of a mutant IDH1 vaccine in newly diagnosed glioma. Clones were sequenced by immunoSEQ multiplex PCR, and TCRdb holds only the in-frame ones, with some missing. The sample has just over 65,000 clones; 84% are singletons. This sample's time point: week 35, safety follow-up. Every single dose of the vaccine, 300 ug of mutant IDH1 20-mer peptide, came with topical imiquimod. These receptors lack a known antigen. The sequencing used PBMCs, collected from a glioma patient whose treatment included an IDH1 peptide vaccine. The receptors here all came from a man in his late teens or twenties with glioma.

The chain is built from TRBV18 and TRBJ2-7, with unresolved D. Germline lookup yields CDR1 KGHSH and CDR2 LQKENI. Trimming removed 2 bases at V and 6 bases at J, with 14 bases between. This CDR3 has 14 residues. CDR3 DNA: TGTGCCAGCTCACCAACCCTACAATTGATCGAGCAGTACTTC. Translating it yields CASSPTLQLIEQYF.

J is TRBJ2-7 and V is TRBV4-1; TRBD2 agrees at 9 bases. Germline V gives CDR1 MGHRA, CDR2 YSYEKL. The V gene end was trimmed by 0 bases and the J gene end by 2 bases; junction bases not matched to a gene: 14. CDR3 length: 19 residues. The CDR3 coding sequence is TGCGCCAGCAGCCAAGATCCAGCGGGGGGTCCCCTCCGGGCCTACGAGCAGTACTTC. Its translation is CASSQDPAGGPLRAYEQYF.

The rearrangement uses TRBV27 and TRBJ2-7; D possibly uses TRBD1 or TRBD2 (5 bases each). V was shortened by 3 bases and J by 0 bases, with 18 bases between the two germline ends. Germline V gives CDR1 MNHEY, CDR2 SMNVEV (reference sequence). The length of the CDR3 is 17 residues. CDR3 sequence: CASSFEGRGVYSYEQYF. In nucleotides, the CDR3 is TGTGCCAGCAGTTTCGAGGGCCGAGGGGTTTACTCCTACGAGCAGTACTTC.

The chain links TRBV9 to TRBJ2-3; 7 nucleotides match TRBD1. The CDR3 has 17 amino acids. CDR1 SGDLS and CDR2 YYNGEE come from the germline V gene. The junction had 13 bases not matched to a gene; V was cut back by 4 bases and J by 2 bases. The CDR3 DNA reads TGTGCCAGCAGCCCGAGAGGGGACAGAGTTTCCACAGATACGCAGTATTTT. Encoded protein: CASSPRGDRVSTDTQYF.

The chain carries TRBV6-5 and TRBJ2-3, with D maybe TRBD2 (6 bases). V dropped 10 bases and J dropped 0 bases, with 11 bases sitting between them. Germline CDR1 and CDR2: MNHEY and SVGAGI. The CDR3 runs 13 residues. This CDR3 is CATTGESTDTQYF. The CDR3 nucleotides are TGTGCCACCACGGGGGAGAGCACAGATACGCAGTATTTT.

J is TRBJ1-3 and V is TRBV30; D gene unclear. With 4 bases removed from V and 0 bases from J, the gap between germline ends came to 7 bases. Germline V CDR1 and CDR2: GTSNPN, SVGIG (reference sequence). The CDR3 is 13 amino acids. The CDR3 spells CAWTGVSGNTIYF. The DNA of the CDR3 is TGTGCCTGGACAGGCGTCTCTGGAAACACCATATATTTT.

The V gene is TRBV29-1, the J gene TRBJ1-1, with D possibly matching TRBD1 (6 bases). The CDR3 sequence is 13 residues long. Trimming pared 5 bases from V and 4 bases from J, leaving 14 bases between. From germline, CDR1 is SQVTM and CDR2 ANQGSEA. For the CDR3, the DNA is TGCAGCGTTTCTTATCAGGGGATCACTGAAGCTTTCTTT. It yields the protein CSVSYQGITEAFF.

The V call is TRBV6-5, the J call TRBJ1-1; D remains unclear. The V gene lost 4 bases and the J gene lost 10 bases, with 16 bases spanning the gap. CDR3 length: 13 residues. Germline V gene lookup returns CDR1 MNHEY and CDR2 SVGAGI. The CDR3 sequence is CASSSGGPWSAFF. The DNA for the CDR3 is TGTGCCAGCAGTTCTGGCGGCCCGTGGTCAGCTTTCTTT.

The chain is built from TRBV19 and TRBJ2-7; 9 nucleotides align to TRBD2. There are 14 residues in the CDR3. The J segment lost 3 bases and the V segment lost 6 bases, leaving 6 bases of the junction unmatched. The germline V gene has CDR1 LNHDA and CDR2 SQIVND (reference sequence). CDR3 nucleotides: TGTGCCAGTAGCCTAACTAGCGGGTTCTACGAGCAGTACTTC. This translates into CASSLTSGFYEQYF.

The rearrangement links TRBV7-9 to TRBJ2-7; tentative D call: TRBD1 (6 bases). Germline V gene sequence: CDR1 SEHNR, CDR2 FQNEAQ (reference sequence). V shed 6 bases and J shed 3 bases, with 18 bases lying between them. The CDR3 contains 15 residues. DNA of the CDR3: TGTGCCAGCAGTTCCCTTGGGGGCTGGGTCTACGAGCAGTACTTC. It encodes CASSSLGGWVYEQYF.

This clone has only a few counts. The CDR3 region has the DNA TGCGCCAGCAGCCTCAACCTGGCGACAGATACGCAGTATTTT. Protein product: CASSLNLATDTQYF. This sequence joins TRBV5-1 and TRBJ2-3; D not certain. The germline V gene encodes CDR1 SGHRS and CDR2 YFSETQ. V lost 4 bases to trimming and J lost 3 bases, with 12 bases between them. CDR3 size: 14 residues.

The rearrangement uses TRBV30 and TRBJ1-2; no firm D call. V lost 1 base and J 4 bases, leaving 10 bases between the germline ends. The germline gives CDR1 GTSNPN, CDR2 SVGIG (reference sequence). The CDR3 runs to 13 residues. This CDR3 is CAWSATRLYGYTF. The DNA of the CDR3 is TGTGCCTGGAGTGCGACCCGGCTCTATGGCTACACCTTC. Full variable domain (rest looked up from reference TRBV30 and TRBJ1-2): SQTIHQWPATLVQPVGSPLSLECTVEGTSNPNLYWYRQAAGRGLQLLFYSVGIGQISSEVPQNLSASRPQDRQFILSSKKLLLSDSGFYLCAWSATRLYGYTFGSGTRLTVV.

A remark on this clone: No DNA is shown, since the ends of the CDR3 on it are uncertain; the CDR3 is the one TCRdb lists. V gene TRBV12-1 combines with J gene TRBJ2-4. TRBV12-1 is given as a pseudogene. The CDR3 comprises 12 residues, both ends counted. The CDR3 region is CASSFGEGIQYF.

The chain couples TRBV4-2 to TRBJ1-4, with D uncertain. Germline V gene lookup returns CDR1 LGHNA and CDR2 YNFKEQ. Trimming took off 1 base at V and 8 bases at J, with 8 bases between the two ends. The CDR3 sequence is 13 residues long. CDR3 DNA: TGTGCCAGCAGCCAAGGCGGGCGAGAAAAACTGTTTTTT. This encodes CASSQGGREKLFF.

The chain has TRBV11-1 and TRBJ1-1, with 10 nucleotides matching TRBD1. Germline assignment: CDR1 SGHAT and CDR2 FQDESV (reference sequence). The V segment lost 5 bases and the J segment 1 base; nucleotides outside the gene matches: 4. The CDR3 length is 15 residues. Here the CDR3 reads CASSPWTGGNTEAFF. In DNA, the CDR3 is TGTGCCAGCAGCCCTTGGACAGGGGGGAACACTGAAGCTTTCTTT.

The J gene is TRBJ1-1, the V gene TRBV19; D perhaps matches TRBD1 (6 bases). Trimming stripped 11 bases from V and 4 bases from J, with 26 bases between. Germline assignment: CDR1 LNHDA and CDR2 SQIVND (reference sequence). The length of the CDR3 is 16 residues. This CDR3 reads CASLGQGLRGPTEAFF. DNA for the CDR3: TGTGCCTCCCTAGGCCAGGGGCTCCGTGGGCCCACTGAAGCTTTCTTT.

This sequence joins TRBV5-1 and TRBJ1-1; D not resolved. Trimming took off 0 bases at V and 1 base at J, with 7 bases between the two ends. CDR1 and CDR2 (germline): SGHRS, YFSETQ. The CDR3 sequence is 14 residues long. The DNA for the CDR3 is TGCGCCAGCAGCTTGGGTTACAAGAACACTGAAGCTTTCTTT. Translation: CASSLGYKNTEAFF.

This chain's CDR3 is CASSLTGGNTIYF. The CDR3 nucleotides are TGTGCCAGCAGTTTGACAGGGGGAAACACCATATATTTT. The chain employs TRBV2 and TRBJ1-3; the match to TRBD1 covers 7 bases. The germline V gene encodes CDR1 SNHLY and CDR2 FYNNEI. After removal of 5 bases from V and 4 bases from J, the junction contained 2 bases not matched to a gene. The CDR3 loop spans 13 amino acids.

This sequence joins TRBV25-1 and TRBJ1-2; 7 bases are a match to TRBD1. The V gene end was trimmed by 6 bases and the J gene end by 2 bases; junction bases not matched to a gene: 6. From germline, CDR1 is MGHDK and CDR2 SYGVNS. The CDR3 spans 14 residues. The CDR3: CASSLTGVNYGYTF. CDR3 in DNA: TGTGCCAGCAGCTTAACAGGGGTAAACTATGGCTACACCTTC.

The chain uses TRBV27 and TRBJ1-1, with D possibly matching TRBD1 (5 bases). CDR3 size: 15 residues. Germline V CDR1 and CDR2: MNHEY, SMNVEV (reference sequence). V dropped 2 bases and J dropped 2 bases, with 12 bases sitting between them. CDR3 region: CASSLLRGSNTEAFF. The CDR3 DNA follows: TGTGCCAGCAGTTTACTCCGGGGGTCCAACACTGAAGCTTTCTTT.

This clone showed up just a few times. The genes are TRBV4-1 and TRBJ1-1; 8 positions match TRBD1. The germline CDR1 and CDR2 sequences are MGHRA and YSYEKL. CDR3 size: 14 residues. J was trimmed by 7 bases and V by 4 bases; bases with no gene match: 8. The chain's CDR3 is CASSPLKGTGEAFF. CDR3 nucleotides: TGCGCCAGCAGCCCCCTAAAAGGGACAGGTGAAGCTTTCTTT.

The chain uses TRBV5-1 and TRBJ1-1; 7 bases match TRBD1. The germline gives CDR1 SGHRS, CDR2 YFSETQ. Trimming cost V 4 bases and J 3 bases; bases outside gene matches: 9. The CDR3 length is 15 residues. The CDR3 DNA reads TGCGCCAGCAGCATTCGACAGGGTGACTACACTGAAGCTTTCTTT. The encoded protein is CASSIRQGDYTEAFF. Full variable domain (missing parts from reference TRBV5-1 and TRBJ1-1): KAGVTQTPRYLIKTRGQQVTLSCSPISGHRSVSWYQQTPGQGLQFLFEYFSETQRNKGNFPGRFSGRQFSNSRSEMNVSTLELGDSALYLCASSIRQGDYTEAFFGQGTRLTVV.

The J gene is TRBJ1-2, the V gene TRBV19; perhaps TRBD1 as D (6 bases). The length of the CDR3 is 15 residues. Germline values: CDR1 LNHDA, CDR2 SQIVND (reference sequence). V lost 4 bases and J 3 bases, leaving 15 bases between the germline ends. The CDR3 reads CASSTTPDSYYGYTF. The DNA for the CDR3 is TGTGCCAGTAGTACCACCCCGGACAGCTACTATGGCTACACCTTC.

The chain couples TRBV4-3 to TRBJ2-1; 8 nucleotides align to TRBD1. The V segment lost 5 bases and the J segment 2 bases; nucleotides outside the gene matches: 11. The CDR3 loop spans 17 amino acids. Looked up from germline, CDR1 is LGHNA and CDR2 is YSLEER. CDR3 region: CASSEGQGETPYNEQFF. As DNA, the CDR3 is TGCGCCAGCAGCGAAGGACAGGGAGAGACGCCCTACAATGAGCAGTTCTTC.

The gene calls are TRBV4-1 and TRBJ1-1, with D unclear. Germline V CDR1 and CDR2: MGHRA, YSYEKL. Trimming took 3 bases from V and 2 from J, leaving 1 base between them. This CDR3 is built from 11 residues. CDR3 in DNA: TGCGCCAGCAGCCATAACACTGAAGCTTTCTTT. Protein: CASSHNTEAFF.

The chain joins TRBV19 to TRBJ1-5, with 10 bases aligning to TRBD1. Germline V gene data show CDR1 as LNHDA and CDR2 as SQIVND (reference sequence). The trim removed 7 bases at V and 6 bases at J, leaving 3 bases unmatched. This CDR3 contains 13 residues. DNA for the CDR3: TGTGCCAGTATAGGACAGGGGGGTCAGCCCCAGCATTTT. Translating gives CASIGQGGQPQHF.

This clone has only a few counts. The chain employs TRBV19 and TRBJ1-1; tentative D call: TRBD1 (6 bases). The CDR3 loop spans 11 amino acids. The V gene lost 3 bases and the J gene lost 12 bases, with 11 bases spanning the gap. The germline V gene encodes CDR1 LNHDA and CDR2 SQIVND (reference sequence). In DNA form, the CDR3 reads TGTGCCAGTAGTATGGGGGCGGTACCTTTCTTT. Residues: CASSMGAVPFF. Full variable domain (rest looked up from reference TRBV19 and TRBJ1-1): DGGITQSPKYLFRKEGQNVTLSCEQNLNHDAMYWYRQDPGQGLRLIYYSQIVNDFQKGDIAEGYSVSREKKESFPLTVTSAQKNPTAFYLCASSMGAVPFFGQGTRLTVV.